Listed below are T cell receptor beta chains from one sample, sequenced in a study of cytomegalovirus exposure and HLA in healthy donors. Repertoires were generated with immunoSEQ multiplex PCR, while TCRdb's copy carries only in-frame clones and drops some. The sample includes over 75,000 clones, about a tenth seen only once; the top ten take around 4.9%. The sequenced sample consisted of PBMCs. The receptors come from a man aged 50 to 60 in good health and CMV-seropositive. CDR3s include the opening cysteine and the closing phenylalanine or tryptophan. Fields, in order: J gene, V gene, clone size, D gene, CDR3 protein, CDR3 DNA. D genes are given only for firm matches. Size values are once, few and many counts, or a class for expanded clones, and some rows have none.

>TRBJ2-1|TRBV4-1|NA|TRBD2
CASSHGSSGRSANEQFF
TGCGCCAGCAGCCACGGAAGTAGCGGGAGAAGTGCCAATGAGCAGTTCTTC
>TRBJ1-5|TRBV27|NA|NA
CASSYNSHSNQPQHF
TGTGCCAGCAGTTATAACAGCCATAGCAATCAGCCCCAGCATTTT
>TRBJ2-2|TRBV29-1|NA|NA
CSVAKEAGFMAGELFF
TGCAGCGTTGCAAAAGAGGCAGGGTTCATGGCCGGGGAGCTGTTTTTT
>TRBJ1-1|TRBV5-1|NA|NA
CASSQSGGNTEAFF
TGCGCCAGCAGCCAGTCGGGGGGGAACACTGAAGCTTTCTTT
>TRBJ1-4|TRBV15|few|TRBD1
CATSIGDRVSNEKLFF
TGTGCCACCAGCATAGGGGACAGGGTTTCTAATGAAAAACTGTTTTTT
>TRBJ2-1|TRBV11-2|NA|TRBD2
CASSLAGGNEQFF
TGTGCCAGCAGCTTAGCGGGGGGTAATGAGCAGTTCTTC
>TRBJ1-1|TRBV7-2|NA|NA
CASSYTWNTEAFF
TGTGCCAGCAGCTACACCTGGAACACTGAAGCTTTCTTT
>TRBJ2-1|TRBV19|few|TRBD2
CASRLAGGQSSYNEQFF
TGTGCCAGTCGTCTAGCGGGAGGACAAAGCTCCTACAATGAGCAGTTCTTC
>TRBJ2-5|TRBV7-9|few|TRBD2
CASSFWRAGEETQYF
TGTGCCAGCAGCTTTTGGAGGGCGGGAGAAGAGACCCAGTACTTC
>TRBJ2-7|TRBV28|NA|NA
CASTASGGNYEQYF
TGTGCCAGCACGGCCAGCGGAGGGAACTACGAGCAGTACTTC
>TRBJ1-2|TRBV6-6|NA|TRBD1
CASSSRGLDYGYTF
TGTGCCAGCAGTTCCAGGGGGCTGGACTATGGCTACACCTTC
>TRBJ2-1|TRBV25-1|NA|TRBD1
CASSDPGTGRGNEQFF
TGTGCCAGCAGTGATCCGGGGACAGGCAGGGGAAATGAGCAGTTCTTC
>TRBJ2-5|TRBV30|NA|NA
CAWSQETQYF
TGTGCCTGGTCGCAAGAGACCCAGTACTTC
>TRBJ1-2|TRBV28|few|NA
CASSPGVNYGYTF
TGTGCCAGCAGTCCAGGGGTTAATTATGGCTACACCTTC
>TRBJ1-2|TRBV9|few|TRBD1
CASSVVGDSGYGYTF
TGTGCCAGCAGCGTAGTAGGGGACAGCGGTTATGGCTACACCTTC
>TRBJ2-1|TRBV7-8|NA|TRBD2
CASSWTSGRSNEQFF
TGTGCCAGCAGCTGGACTAGCGGGAGAAGCAATGAGCAGTTCTTC
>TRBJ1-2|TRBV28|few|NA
CASKVRETNYGYTF
TGTGCCAGCAAGGTCAGGGAAACTAACTATGGCTACACCTTC
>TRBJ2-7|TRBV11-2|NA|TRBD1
CASSLTYRGLNEQYF
TGTGCCAGCAGCTTAACTTACAGGGGGCTGAACGAGCAGTACTTC
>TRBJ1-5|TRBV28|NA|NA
CASSLTGYSNQPQHF
TGTGCCAGCAGTTTAACGGGTTATAGCAATCAGCCCCAGCATTTT
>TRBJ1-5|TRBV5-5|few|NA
CASSLGSFGNQPQHF
TGTGCCAGCAGCTTGGGGAGTTTTGGCAATCAGCCCCAGCATTTT
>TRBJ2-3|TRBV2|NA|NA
CASNRERDDTQYF
TGTGCCAGCAACCGGGAAAGGGATGATACGCAGTATTTT
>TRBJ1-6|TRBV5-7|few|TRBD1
CASSTGTESSYNSPLHF
TGTGCCAGCAGCACCGGGACAGAGAGCTCCTATAATTCACCCCTCCACTTT
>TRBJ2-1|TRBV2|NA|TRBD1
CASSRTGSSYNEQFF
TGTGCCAGCAGTCGGACAGGCAGCTCCTACAATGAGCAGTTCTTC
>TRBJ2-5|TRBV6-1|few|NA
CASRGTSPTQYF
TGTGCCAGCAGGGGGACTTCTCCAACCCAGTACTTC
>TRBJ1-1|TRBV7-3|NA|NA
CASSRGGGAEAFF
TGTGCCAGCAGCCGCGGGGGTGGTGCTGAAGCTTTCTTT
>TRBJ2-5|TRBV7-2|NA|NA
CASSPRLVAQETQYF
TGTGCCAGCAGCCCTAGACTAGTAGCTCAAGAGACCCAGTACTTC
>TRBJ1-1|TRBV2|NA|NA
CASRGHPNTEAFF
TGTGCCAGCAGGGGACACCCGAACACTGAAGCTTTCTTT
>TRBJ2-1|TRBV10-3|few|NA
CAISESRGMGEQFF
TGTGCCATCAGTGAGTCCAGGGGAATGGGTGAGCAGTTCTTC
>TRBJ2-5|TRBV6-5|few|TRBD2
CASSVAGMQETQYF
TGTGCCAGCAGTGTAGCGGGAATGCAAGAGACCCAGTACTTC
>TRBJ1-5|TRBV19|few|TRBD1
CASSIYRGSNQPQHF
TGTGCCAGTAGTATATACAGGGGCAGCAATCAGCCCCAGCATTTT
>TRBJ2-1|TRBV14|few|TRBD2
CASSQVTITSGVYDEQFF
TGTGCCAGCAGCCAAGTGACTATTACTAGCGGGGTCTATGATGAGCAGTTCTTC
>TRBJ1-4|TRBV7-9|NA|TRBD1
CASSSLGTANEKLFF
TGTGCCAGCAGCAGCCTCGGGACAGCTAATGAAAAACTGTTTTTT
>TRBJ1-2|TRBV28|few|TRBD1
CASSGTGSDYGYTF
TGTGCCAGCAGTGGGACAGGGTCGGACTATGGCTACACCTTC
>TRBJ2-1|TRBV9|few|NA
CASSVETGPHVEQFF
TGTGCCAGCAGCGTAGAGACAGGTCCGCATGTTGAGCAGTTCTTC
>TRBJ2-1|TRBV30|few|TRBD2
CAWSGGLGNYNEQFF
TGTGCCTGGAGTGGGGGACTAGGTAACTACAATGAGCAGTTCTTC
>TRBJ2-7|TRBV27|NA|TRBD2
CASSPGTSYEQYF
TGTGCCAGCAGTCCCGGGACTAGCTACGAGCAGTACTTC
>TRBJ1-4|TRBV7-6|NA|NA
CASSLYQGSNEKLFF
TGTGCCAGCAGCTTATACCAGGGTTCGAATGAAAAACTGTTTTTT
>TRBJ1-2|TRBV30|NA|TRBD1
CAWSVLAGGGYTF
TGTGCCTGGAGTGTACTAGCAGGGGGGGGCTACACCTTC
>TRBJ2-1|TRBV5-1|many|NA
CASSLRNEQFF
TGCGCCAGCAGCCTGAGGAATGAGCAGTTCTTC
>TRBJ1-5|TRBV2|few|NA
CASNSLNQPQHF
TGTGCCAGCAACAGCCTCAATCAGCCCCAGCATTTT
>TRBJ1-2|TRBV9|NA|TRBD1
CASSVARDRALTHGYTF
TGTGCCAGCAGCGTAGCGCGGGACAGGGCGTTAACACATGGCTACACCTTC
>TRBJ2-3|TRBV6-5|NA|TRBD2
CAGSRDYHTDTQYF
TGTGCCGGCAGTCGGGACTACCACACAGATACGCAGTATTTT
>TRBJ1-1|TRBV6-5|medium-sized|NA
CASITGRGFEAFF
TGTGCCAGCATCACGGGACGGGGGTTTGAAGCTTTCTTT
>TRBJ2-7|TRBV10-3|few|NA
CAIGTRGGIGSYEQYF
TGTGCCATCGGTACACGTGGGGGGATTGGTTCCTACGAGCAGTACTTC
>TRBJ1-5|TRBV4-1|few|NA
CASSPRDNQPQHF
TGCGCCAGCAGTCCAAGAGATAATCAGCCCCAGCATTTT
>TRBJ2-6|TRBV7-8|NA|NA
CASNPTGYSGANVLTF
TGTGCCAGCAATCCCACGGGGTACTCTGGGGCCAACGTCCTGACTTTC